This T cell receptor beta chain was observed in a study of PD-1 blockade in classical Hodgkin lymphoma. Whole-study results and caveats: Patients excluded were those beginning nivolumab under 1 year after ASCT. Reported baseline diversity: healthy donors highest, relapsed/refractory patients lowest.

Every patient experienced relapse after autologous stem cell transplantation, and brentuximab vedotin exposure varied. The patients, who had relapsed/refractory classical Hodgkin lymphoma, achieved best responses of complete response, partial response or progressive disease. Sequenced by immunoSEQ multiplex PCR; TCRdb stores in-frame clones only, minus some. This table holds tens of thousands of clones, approximately 74% found once. Points on this clone: What it binds is not known.

The CDR3 totals 12 residues. Trimming shortened V by 1 base and J by 9 bases, and 7 bases separated the two germline ends. Germline values: CDR1 LNHDA, CDR2 SQIVND (reference sequence). The material sequenced was peripheral blood mononuclear cells (PBMCs), taken at baseline. The TCR was taken from a human donor with classical Hodgkin lymphoma. The rearrangement links TRBV19 to TRBJ1-5; D possibly corresponds to TRBD1 (5 bases). CDR3 region: CASSIVGGPQHF. The CDR3, as DNA: TGTGCCAGTAGTATAGTCGGGGGGCCCCAGCATTTT.